This entry lists 8 T cell receptor beta chains sequenced from one sample in a study of blood T cell repertoires in COVID-19. Data came from immunoSEQ multiplex PCR; TCRdb stores just in-frame clones and leaves some out. The data show roughly 330,000 clones, about 90% seen once. Source material: PBMCs or T cells enriched from blood (not recorded which). The receptors come from a woman younger than 45 who had recovered from COVID-19.

This clone was observed once. This chain connects TRBV7-6 to TRBJ1-2, with 8 bases aligning to TRBD1. The J segment lost 1 base and the V segment lost 1 base, leaving 5 bases of the junction unmatched. The germline V gene has CDR1 SGHVS and CDR2 FNYEAQ. The CDR3 is 16 amino acids. The DNA of the CDR3 is TGTGCCAGCAGCTTAGAAGCTGGACAGGGTAACTATGGCTACACCTTC. Protein product: CASSLEAGQGNYGYTF.

This clone has a single count. This chain links TRBV7-9 with TRBJ2-7, with 11 bases aligning to TRBD1. The V gene end was trimmed by 5 bases and the J gene end by 4 bases; junction bases not matched to a gene: 4. Per the germline V gene, CDR1 is SEHNR and CDR2 is FQNEAQ (reference sequence). The CDR3 covers 14 residues. CDR3 in DNA: TGTGCCAGCAGCCCGGGACAGGGGGGATACGAGCAGTACTTC. The encoded protein is CASSPGQGGYEQYF.

The J gene is TRBJ1-1, the V gene TRBV19, with TRBD1 matching over 7 bases. Trimming removed 0 bases from V and 6 bases from J; junction bases left unmatched: 10. The germline gives CDR1 LNHDA, CDR2 SQIVND (reference sequence). The CDR3 loop spans 16 amino acids. In nucleotides, the CDR3 is TGTGCCAGTAGTATAGAAGGACAGGCCCCGTTTGCTGAAGCTTTCTTT. Its translation is CASSIEGQAPFAEAFF.

The J gene is TRBJ2-2, the V gene TRBV24-1; maybe TRBD1 (5 bases). The V gene's germline CDR1 is KGHDR and CDR2 SFDVKD. The CDR3 runs to 20 residues. Trimming removed 3 bases from V and 0 bases from J, with 22 bases in between. The CDR3 protein is CATSDPAPPDSVANTGELFF. CDR3 nucleotides: TGTGCCACCAGTGATCCCGCTCCTCCCGACAGCGTAGCGAACACCGGGGAGCTGTTTTTT.

This sequence joins TRBV19 and TRBJ1-1, with 9 nucleotides matching TRBD1. The CDR3 length is 14 residues. V lost 8 bases to trimming and J lost 2 bases; unmatched junction nucleotides: 6. CDR1 LNHDA and CDR2 SQIVND come from the germline V gene (reference sequence). CDR3 nucleotides: TGTGCCAGTGGGACAGGGTGGTTTAACACTGAAGCTTTCTTT. This translates into CASGTGWFNTEAFF.

This chain's CDR3 is CAWSIGQGRQPQHF. For the CDR3, the DNA is TGTGCCTGGAGTATCGGACAGGGTCGTCAGCCCCAGCATTTT. The rearrangement links TRBV30 to TRBJ1-5; 8 bases line up with TRBD1. The CDR3 is 14 residues long. Germline V CDR1 and CDR2: GTSNPN, SVGIG (reference sequence). The junction had 6 bases not matched to a gene; V was cut back by 2 bases and J by 6 bases.

The rearrangement links TRBV12-3 or TRBV12-4 to TRBJ2-3; D not resolved. The germline V and J ends were trimmed by 9 bases and 4 bases, with 8 bases remaining between them. CDR3 length: 11 amino acids. The CDR3 DNA reads TGTGCCAGTGCCCCGGCAGATACGCAGTATTTT. It is translated as CASAPADTQYF.

V is TRBV19 and J is TRBJ2-1, with 13 bases matching TRBD2. Per germline, CDR1 LNHDA and CDR2 SQIVND (reference sequence). The CDR3 is made up of 20 amino acids. The V and J ends lost 4 bases and 0 bases, in that order; junction bases with no gene match: 12. CDR3 coding DNA: TGTGCCAGTAGTACGGAACCGGGACTAGCGGGGTTCTACTCCTACAATGAGCAGTTCTTC. It translates to CASSTEPGLAGFYSYNEQFF.